The rows below give T cell receptor beta chains drawn from one sample of a study of vaccination effects on CD4 cells after COVID-19. Their antigen targets remain unknown. The data were produced by immunoSEQ multiplex PCR, yet TCRdb's version contains in-frame clones alone and is incomplete. The sample consists of about 54,000 clones, around 80% of them appearing once. Sequencing was performed on CD4+ T cells from PBMCs cultured with HCoV-229E spike peptides, taken before COVID-19 vaccination. The receptor source for this set is a human donor who received a COVID-19 vaccine. Each CDR3 is given with its conserved first and last residue. D genes are given only for firm matches. Rows may omit the clone size; those that give it use once, few, many or a size class.

J gene,D gene,clone size,V gene,CDR3 protein,CDR3 DNA
TRBJ2-5,TRBD1,.,TRBV7-3,CASSSLGQGEETQYF,TGTGCCAGCAGCTCACTGGGACAGGGAGAAGAGACCCAGTACTTC
TRBJ2-1,TRBD1,.,TRBV10-3,CATSGPDRGLNEQFF,TGTGCCACCTCGGGACCGGACAGGGGGCTGAATGAGCAGTTCTTC
TRBJ2-2,TRBD1,few,TRBV5-1,CASSLAQGQPRGELFF,TGCGCCAGCAGCTTGGCCCAGGGACAGCCCCGGGGGGAGCTGTTTTTT
TRBJ1-3,TRBD1,few,TRBV4-2,CASSRETGFSGNTIYF,TGTGCCAGCAGCCGAGAGACAGGGTTCTCTGGAAACACCATATATTTT
TRBJ1-5,TRBD1,once,TRBV11-1,CASSSTGAQPQHF,TGTGCCAGCAGCTCTACAGGGGCCCAGCCCCAGCATTTT
TRBJ1-6,.,.,TRBV9,CASSVEGLNNPLHF,TGTGCCAGCAGCGTAGAAGGCCTCAATAACCCCCTCCACTTT
TRBJ2-3,.,.,TRBV5-1,CASRDMTGSGTDTQYF,TGCGCCAGCAGAGACATGACAGGTAGTGGCACAGATACGCAGTATTTT
TRBJ2-3,TRBD1,.,TRBV24-1,CATSDRLGDRDSTDTQYF,TGTGCCACCAGTGACCGTTTGGGGGACAGGGATAGCACAGATACGCAGTATTTT
TRBJ2-1,.,once,TRBV9,CASSALGAGSGDEQFF,TGTGCCAGCAGCGCCCTGGGGGCGGGGAGTGGCGATGAGCAGTTCTTC
TRBJ2-3,.,.,TRBV6-5,CASSSVDTQYF,TGTGCCAGCAGTTCAGTTGATACGCAGTATTTT
TRBJ1-2,TRBD1,once,TRBV30,CAWSLRDRASYGYTF,TGTGCCTGGAGTCTCCGGGACAGGGCGAGCTATGGCTACACCTTC
TRBJ2-2,.,.,TRBV24-1,CATSASGTGELFF,TGTGCCACCAGTGCCTCGGGCACCGGGGAGCTGTTTTTT
TRBJ2-5,.,few,TRBV19,CASSSDGEQETQYF,TGTGCCAGTAGTTCGGACGGGGAACAAGAGACCCAGTACTTC
TRBJ2-3,.,.,TRBV12-5,CASGLVASTDTQYF,TGTGCTAGTGGTTTGGTGGCTAGCACAGATACGCAGTATTTT
TRBJ1-1,.,.,TRBV5-1,CASSWTAGNTEAFF,TGCGCCAGCAGCTGGACAGCAGGGAACACTGAAGCTTTCTTT
TRBJ2-2,.,few,TRBV18,CASSPAPNTGELFF,TGTGCCAGCTCACCGGCCCCGAACACCGGGGAGCTGTTTTTT
TRBJ2-5,TRBD2,.,TRBV5-1,CASSFGLGVQETQYF,TGCGCCAGCAGCTTTGGACTAGGGGTGCAAGAGACCCAGTACTTC
TRBJ1-3,.,few,TRBV30,CAWSVSGRYGNTIYF,TGTGCCTGGAGTGTATCAGGGCGTTATGGAAACACCATATATTTT
TRBJ2-2,TRBD1,.,TRBV6-4,CASSVDRAAGELFF,TGTGCCAGCAGTGTCGACAGGGCGGCCGGGGAGCTGTTTTTT